These 32 T cell receptor beta chains came from one sample sequenced in a study of long-term antiretroviral therapy in people with HIV. This was the immunoSEQ v3.0 assay at survey level. Repertoires were generated with immunoSEQ multiplex PCR, while TCRdb's copy carries only in-frame clones and drops some. The repertoire holds about 29,000 clones, with around nine tenths as singletons. Here the sequenced sample was unsorted PBMCs, taken about 5 years before starting antiretroviral therapy. The receptors were sampled from a man over 45 with HIV.

This sequence joins TRBV6-4 and TRBJ2-6, with D possibly being TRBD2 (6 bases). Germline CDR1 reads MRHNA; CDR2 reads SNTAGT. V was pared by 0 bases and J by 2 bases, with 8 bases between. The CDR3 consists of 16 residues. The CDR3 is CASSDSGEAGANVLTF. CDR3 coding DNA: TGTGCCAGCAGTGACTCAGGGGAGGCTGGGGCCAACGTCCTGACTTTC.

V gene TRBV28 combines with J gene TRBJ1-1; tentatively, D is TRBD1 (5 bases). V shed 8 bases and J shed 1 base, with 8 bases lying between them. The CDR3 extends over 12 amino acids. Germline V CDR1 and CDR2: MDHEN, SYDVKM. This chain's CDR3 is CASDSQNTEAFF. In DNA, the CDR3 is TGTGCCAGCGACAGTCAGAACACTGAAGCTTTCTTT.

The V call is TRBV5-4, the J call TRBJ2-5; 7 nucleotides align to TRBD1. Trimming cost V 4 bases and J 5 bases; bases outside gene matches: 17. CDR1 is SGHNT, CDR2 YYREEE, per germline (reference sequence). This CDR3 has 17 residues. The CDR3 bases are TGTGCCAGCAGCCTAGGGGGCTCCGAAGGGTATGACGAGACCCAGTACTTC. It codes for CASSLGGSEGYDETQYF. Full variable domain (missing parts from reference TRBV5-4 and TRBJ2-5): ETGVTQSPTHLIKTRGQQVTLRCSSQSGHNTVSWYQQALGQGPQFIFQYYREEENGRGNFPPRFSGLQFPNYSSELNVNALELDDSALYLCASSLGGSEGYDETQYFGPGTRLLVL.

The chain joins TRBV10-3 to TRBJ1-6; D is unresolved. Trimming cost V 8 bases and J 0 bases, with 17 bases left between them. This CDR3 is 17 amino acids long. The germline V gene has CDR1 ENHRY and CDR2 SYGVKD. The CDR3 nucleotides read TGTGCCATCTCGGGGAGGGCGCTTAGCTCCTATAATTCACCCCTCCACTTT. This gives the protein CAISGRALSSYNSPLHF.

The chain links TRBV7-3 to TRBJ2-2, with TRBD2 matching 8 bases. The trim removed 5 bases at V and 4 bases at J, leaving 3 bases unmatched. Looked up from germline, CDR1 is SGHTA and CDR2 is FQGTGA. The CDR3 runs to 14 residues. The CDR3 sequence is CASSAGLATGELFF. The CDR3 DNA sequence: TGTGCCAGCAGCGCTGGACTAGCCACCGGGGAGCTGTTTTTT.

This sequence joins TRBV7-3 and TRBJ2-5; the match to TRBD2 covers 9 bases. Losses at the gene ends were 5 bases for V and 6 bases for J; bases not matched to a gene: 10. The CDR3 is 15 amino acids. Per the germline V gene, CDR1 is SGHTA and CDR2 is FQGTGA. CDR3: CASSREGGGAQTQYF. The DNA of the CDR3 is TGTGCCAGCAGCCGGGAGGGCGGGGGGGCTCAGACCCAGTACTTC.

This chain connects TRBV29-1 to TRBJ1-5; D perhaps matches TRBD1 (6 bases). CDR1 is SQVTM, CDR2 ANQGSEA, per germline. V was shortened by 0 bases and J by 7 bases, with 13 bases between the two germline ends. This CDR3 is built from 14 residues. CDR3 in amino acids: CSVEDGGPGQPQHF. Written as DNA, the CDR3 is TGCAGCGTTGAAGACGGGGGGCCAGGACAGCCCCAGCATTTT. Based on the CDR3 plus reference TRBV29-1 and TRBJ1-5, the full variable domain is SAVISQKPSRDICQRGTSLTIQCQVDSQVTMMFWYRQQPGQSLTLIATANQGSEATYESGFVIDKFPISRPNLTFSTLTVSNMSPEDSSIYLCSVEDGGPGQPQHFGDGTRLSIL.

The chain is built from TRBV6-6 and TRBJ2-3, with 9 bases that match TRBD2. Germline V gives CDR1 MNHNY, CDR2 SVGAGI (reference sequence). V gave up 5 bases and J gave up 6 bases; unmatched junction bases: 9. This CDR3 comprises 15 residues. The CDR3 reads CASSKLAGVGDTQYF. CDR3 nucleotide sequence: TGTGCCAGCAGTAAACTAGCGGGCGTTGGGGATACGCAGTATTTT.

This clone was seen more than once but under ten times. DNA for the CDR3: TGTGCCAGCAGCTTGGTCGGGCACGATAGCAATCAGCCCCAGCATTTT. It encodes CASSLVGHDSNQPQHF. This chain uses TRBV5-6 with TRBJ1-5, with unresolved D. The V and J ends lost 0 bases and 0 bases respectively, with 10 bases between them. Per the germline V gene, CDR1 is SGHDT and CDR2 is YYEEEE. The CDR3 runs 16 residues.

The chain joins TRBV15 to TRBJ1-5, with TRBD1 identical over 10 bases. This CDR3 contains 15 residues. Germline CDR1 is LNHNV and CDR2 is YYDKDF (reference sequence). Trimming cost V 5 bases and J 5 bases; bases outside gene matches: 6. CDR3 DNA: TGTGCCACCAGCGCCGGGACAGGGGTCGATCAGCCCCAGCATTTT. Translating it yields CATSAGTGVDQPQHF.

A single count supports this clone. The V and J genes are TRBV2 and TRBJ2-7; a weak D match, TRBD1 (6 bases). Germline CDR1 is SNHLY and CDR2 is FYNNEI. The CDR3 has 12 amino acids. The V end was cut by 7 bases, the J end by 2 bases, with 9 bases between. CDR3 protein: CASTDSTYEQYF. CDR3 DNA sequence: TGTGCCAGCACGGACAGCACCTACGAGCAGTACTTC.

The chain uses TRBV7-2 and TRBJ2-7; unclear D gene. The CDR3 spans 14 residues. The V end was cut by 5 bases, the J end by 2 bases, with 13 bases between. In germline, CDR1 is SGHTA, CDR2 FQGNSA. The CDR3 is CASSLRANTYEQYF. The CDR3 DNA reads as TGTGCCAGCAGCCTCCGGGCCAACACCTACGAGCAGTACTTC. The full variable domain, rest sourced from reference TRBV7-2 and TRBJ2-7, is GAGVSQSPSNKVTEKGKDVELRCDPISGHTALYWYRQSLGQGLEFLIYFQGNSAPDKSGLPSDRFSAERTGGSVSTLTIQRTQQEDSAVYLCASSLRANTYEQYFGPGTRLTVT.

The CDR3 is CAWQWALSSGNTIYF. In DNA form, the CDR3 reads TGTGCCTGGCAGTGGGCCCTTAGCTCTGGAAACACCATATATTTT. This chain joins TRBV30 and TRBJ1-3; no definite D call. CDR1 GTSNPN and CDR2 SVGIG come from the germline V gene (reference sequence). This CDR3 is built from 15 residues. V lost 5 bases and J 0 bases, leaving 14 bases between the germline ends.

V usage is TRBV5-1 and J usage is TRBJ1-1; no clear D gene. The V end lost 2 bases, the J end lost 7 bases, and 9 bases lay between the germline ends. Germline V CDR1 and CDR2: SGHRS, YFSETQ. The length of the CDR3 is 12 residues. CDR3 nucleotides: TGCGCCAGCAGCTTACAAGGCCTTGAAGCTTTCTTT. Translated, it gives CASSLQGLEAFF.

The V and J genes are TRBV14 and TRBJ1-1; D not resolved. The V and J ends lost 0 bases and 7 bases respectively, with 9 bases between them. Germline-derived CDR1 and CDR2 are SGHDN and FVKESK. The CDR3 covers 13 residues. The CDR3 here is CASSQDREGEAFF. The CDR3 DNA reads as TGTGCCAGCAGCCAAGATCGCGAGGGTGAAGCTTTCTTT.

The chain is built from TRBV9 and TRBJ2-7, with D perhaps TRBD2 (6 bases). Trimming pared 4 bases from V and 2 bases from J, leaving 16 bases between. CDR3 length: 15 amino acids. Germline V gene lookup returns CDR1 SGDLS and CDR2 YYNGEE. CDR3: CASSPRGYPPYEQYF. DNA for the CDR3: TGTGCCAGCAGCCCCCGGGGGTACCCGCCCTACGAGCAGTACTTC.

On this clone itself: At one of its ends the junction is not consistent with the germline gene, which may arise from a read error. The V and J genes are TRBV7-7 and TRBJ1-1; D ambiguous. This CDR3 has 13 amino acids. Germline V gene lookup returns CDR1 SSHAT and CDR2 FNYEAQ (reference sequence). CDR3 DNA sequence: TGTGCTAGCAGCCGAACAGTGAACACTGAAGCTTTCTTT. The encoded protein is CASSRTVNTEAFF.

The rearrangement links TRBV27 to TRBJ1-2, with 8 bases identical to TRBD1. CDR1 and CDR2 (germline): MNHEY, SMNVEV (reference sequence). CDR3 length: 15 residues. Trimming cost V 5 bases and J 4 bases; bases outside gene matches: 9. The CDR3: CASSPDRDTFYGYTF. The CDR3 DNA reads TGTGCCAGCAGTCCGGACAGGGACACCTTCTATGGCTACACCTTC.

This clone was observed a few times. The chain is built from TRBV2 and TRBJ1-4; perhaps TRBD1 as D (6 bases). Germline-derived CDR1 and CDR2 are SNHLY and FYNNEI. Trimming removed 2 bases from V and 2 bases from J, with 9 bases in between. The CDR3 contains 15 residues. Written as DNA, the CDR3 is TGTGCCAGCAGTGAACCGGGGGGCACTAATGAAAAACTGTTTTTT. Its translation is CASSEPGGTNEKLFF.

The rearrangement joins TRBV19 to TRBJ1-5; TRBD1 might be the D (5 bases). The V gene's germline CDR1 is LNHDA and CDR2 SQIVND (reference sequence). Trimming shortened V by 3 bases and J by 4 bases, and 10 bases separated the two germline ends. CDR3 length: 14 amino acids. The CDR3 here is CASSIWGRNQPQHF. CDR3 DNA sequence: TGTGCCAGTAGTATTTGGGGCCGGAATCAGCCCCAGCATTTT. Using reference TRBV19 and TRBJ1-5 for the parts outside the CDR3, the full variable domain is DGGITQSPKYLFRKEGQNVTLSCEQNLNHDAMYWYRQDPGQGLRLIYYSQIVNDFQKGDIAEGYSVSREKKESFPLTVTSAQKNPTAFYLCASSIWGRNQPQHFGDGTRLSIL.

The genes are TRBV27 and TRBJ2-1; TRBD2 aligns across 8 bases. The CDR3 consists of 15 residues. The V gene end was trimmed by 1 base and the J gene end by 5 bases; junction bases not matched to a gene: 4. Germline loops: CDR1 MNHEY, CDR2 SMNVEV (reference sequence). This chain's CDR3 is CASSLLLADNNEQFF. The CDR3 nucleotides are TGTGCCAGCAGTTTATTACTAGCGGACAACAATGAGCAGTTCTTC.

This chain uses TRBV5-1 with TRBJ2-7; D not certain. Trimming cost V 3 bases and J 0 bases, with 10 bases left between them. CDR1 and CDR2 (germline): SGHRS, YFSETQ. The CDR3 is 14 residues long. The CDR3 sequence is CASSSAINSYEQYF. Here the CDR3 DNA reads TGCGCCAGCAGCTCCGCCATCAACTCCTACGAGCAGTACTTC.

This chain connects TRBV18 to TRBJ2-7; 14 bases line up with TRBD2. V was pared by 3 bases and J by 5 bases, with 18 bases of the junction left unmatched. This CDR3 is 20 amino acids long. Germline CDR1 is KGHSH and CDR2 is LQKENI. The CDR3 sequence: CASSPVPGLAGELLHHEQYF. As DNA, the CDR3 is TGTGCCAGCTCACCGGTACCGGGACTAGCGGGGGAGCTCCTACATCACGAGCAGTACTTC.

J is TRBJ1-4 and V is TRBV5-1; D possibly corresponds to TRBD1 (5 bases). The CDR3 runs 17 residues. V was trimmed by 0 bases and J by 7 bases, leaving 19 bases between them. CDR1 is SGHRS, CDR2 YFSETQ, per germline. The CDR3 spells CASSLAPLLTRGEKLFF. CDR3 sequence (DNA): TGCGCCAGCAGCTTGGCCCCTCTCCTAACTAGGGGTGAAAAACTGTTTTTT.

The chain is built from TRBV6-5 and TRBJ1-4; D gene uncertain. The germline V and J ends were trimmed by 0 bases and 1 base, with 9 bases remaining between them. The CDR3 extends over 16 amino acids. Germline V gene sequence: CDR1 MNHEY, CDR2 SVGAGI. As DNA, the CDR3 is TGTGCCAGCAGTTACTCTCCGGCAGTAACTAATGAAAAACTGTTTTTT. The encoded protein is CASSYSPAVTNEKLFF.

The genes are TRBV7-9 and TRBJ2-7; D is possibly TRBD1 or TRBD2 (5 bases each). This CDR3 spans 15 amino acids. The germline V gene has CDR1 SEHNR and CDR2 FQNEAQ (reference sequence). The V gene lost 4 bases and the J gene lost 6 bases, with 19 bases spanning the gap. The CDR3 spells CASSSAFRDLSEQYF. CDR3 DNA sequence: TGTGCCAGCAGCTCGGCCTTTCGGGACCTCTCCGAGCAGTACTTC.

The J gene is TRBJ2-7, the V gene TRBV7-8; perhaps TRBD2 as D (5 bases). Trimming left V 1 base short and J 4 bases short, with 17 bases between. The CDR3 has 16 residues. Germline lookup yields CDR1 SGHVS and CDR2 FQNEAQ. Here the CDR3 DNA reads TGTGCCAGCAGCTTAGGGCGGATCGAGGGAATTTACGAGCAGTACTTC. It is translated as CASSLGRIEGIYEQYF.

The genes are TRBV19 and TRBJ2-1, with no clear D. The germline V and J ends were trimmed by 7 bases and 0 bases, with 10 bases remaining between them. The CDR3 totals 14 residues. CDR1 is LNHDA and CDR2 is SQIVND in the germline V gene (reference sequence). CDR3 sequence reads: CASNGVGSYNEQFF. The CDR3 DNA sequence: TGTGCCAGTAATGGGGTGGGCTCCTACAATGAGCAGTTCTTC.

The chain is built from TRBV5-6 and TRBJ2-7, with 8 positions matching TRBD2. The V gene end was trimmed by 2 bases and the J gene end by 0 bases; junction bases not matched to a gene: 4. The CDR3 has 15 residues. CDR1 and CDR2 (germline): SGHDT, YYEEEE. The CDR3 reads CASSFLAGLSYEQYF. The CDR3 DNA follows: TGTGCCAGCAGCTTCCTAGCGGGCCTCTCCTACGAGCAGTACTTC.

The V call is TRBV28, the J call TRBJ2-2, with 8 bases that match TRBD1. The V gene end was trimmed by 10 bases and the J gene end by 0 bases; junction bases not matched to a gene: 10. The CDR3 extends over 16 amino acids. Germline V gives CDR1 MDHEN, CDR2 SYDVKM. The CDR3 region has the DNA TGTGCCACCAGAGGCAGGGGGCCTCCGAACACCGGGGAGCTGTTTTTT. Residues: CATRGRGPPNTGELFF.

The chain couples TRBV21-1 to TRBJ1-6. TRBV21-1 is classified as a pseudogene. The CDR3 totals 20 residues. CDR3 DNA sequence: TGTGCCAGCGGGCCGGGACTCGGGTTTCGGGAGAGCTCCTATAATTCACCCCTCCACTTT. Translating gives CASGPGLGFRESSYNSPLHF.

The gene calls are TRBV4-3 and TRBJ1-2; the match to TRBD1 covers 10 bases. There are 17 residues in the CDR3. Germline lookup yields CDR1 LGHNA and CDR2 YSLEER. With V trimmed by 3 bases and J by 8 bases, 15 bases remained unmatched. The CDR3 reads CASSQTPGTGVIGGYTF. In nucleotides, the CDR3 is TGCGCCAGCAGCCAGACACCCGGGACAGGGGTTATTGGAGGCTACACCTTC.